The rows below give T cell receptor beta chains drawn from one sample of a study of cytomegalovirus exposure and HLA in healthy donors. Some clones are missing from TCRdb's copy, which holds only in-frame ones; the method was immunoSEQ multiplex PCR. This table has approximately 160,000 clones, around four fifths appearing once. Sequencing was carried out using PBMCs. The receptors originated from a young woman in good health and CMV-seronegative. Each CDR3 is given with its conserved first and last residue. Fields, in order: V gene, clone size, D gene, J gene, CDR3 DNA, CDR3 protein. D genes are given only for firm matches. Rows give clone size only sometimes, using once, few, many, or a class for an expanded clone.

v_gene: TRBV7-9
abundance: .
d_gene: TRBD1
j_gene: TRBJ2-3
CDR3nt: TGTGCCAGCAGCGTCACAGGGGGCCCGAATACGCAGTATTTT
CDR3aa: CASSVTGGPNTQYF

v_gene: TRBV5-6
abundance: .
d_gene: .
j_gene: TRBJ1-1
CDR3nt: TGTGCCAGCAGGGGGACACGGAACACTGAAGCTTTCTTT
CDR3aa: CASRGTRNTEAFF

v_gene: TRBV5-1
abundance: .
d_gene: .
j_gene: TRBJ2-5
CDR3nt: TGCGCCAGCAGCCGAACGGGACAAGTCCAAGAGACCCAGTACTTC
CDR3aa: CASSRTGQVQETQYF

v_gene: TRBV6-1
abundance: .
d_gene: TRBD2
j_gene: TRBJ2-5
CDR3nt: TGTGCCAGCAGTGACGGGACTAGCGGGAGTTTGGCCCAGTACTTC
CDR3aa: CASSDGTSGSLAQYF

v_gene: TRBV5-1
abundance: .
d_gene: TRBD1
j_gene: TRBJ1-5
CDR3nt: TGCGCCAGCAGCCCCTGGACAGGGGAGAATCAGCCCCAGCATTTT
CDR3aa: CASSPWTGENQPQHF

v_gene: TRBV5-5
abundance: .
d_gene: .
j_gene: TRBJ2-3
CDR3nt: TGTGCCAGCAGCTTATACACAGATACGCAGTATTTT
CDR3aa: CASSLYTDTQYF

v_gene: TRBV11-2
abundance: .
d_gene: TRBD1
j_gene: TRBJ1-4
CDR3nt: TGCGCCAGCAGCCGGGACAGGGGGTCTGAAAAACTGTTTTTT
CDR3aa: CASSRDRGSEKLFF

v_gene: TRBV29-1
abundance: .
d_gene: TRBD1
j_gene: TRBJ2-1
CDR3nt: TGCAGCGTTGTTAGGGGGGACAGGGGAAGCAATGAGCAGTTCTTC
CDR3aa: CSVVRGDRGSNEQFF

v_gene: TRBV2
abundance: .
d_gene: TRBD2
j_gene: TRBJ2-3
CDR3nt: TGTGCCAGCACAACCGGGACTAGCGTAGCCTCTAGCACAGATACGCAGTATTTT
CDR3aa: CASTTGTSVASSTDTQYF

v_gene: TRBV7-9
abundance: .
d_gene: .
j_gene: TRBJ1-1
CDR3nt: TGTGCCAGCAGCTTAGCAGTGACAGGCCCCACTGAAGCTTTCTTT
CDR3aa: CASSLAVTGPTEAFF

v_gene: TRBV29-1
abundance: .
d_gene: .
j_gene: TRBJ2-7
CDR3nt: TGCAGCGTTGAAGATCGAGTGAACTACGAGCAGTACTTC
CDR3aa: CSVEDRVNYEQYF

v_gene: TRBV15
abundance: .
d_gene: .
j_gene: TRBJ1-4
CDR3nt: TGTGCCACCAGCAGAGATAGGGGTGAAAAACTGTTTTTT
CDR3aa: CATSRDRGEKLFF

v_gene: TRBV11-2
abundance: .
d_gene: .
j_gene: TRBJ1-1
CDR3nt: TGTGCCAGCAGCTTAGATTCCGCTGAAGCTTTCTTT
CDR3aa: CASSLDSAEAFF

v_gene: TRBV4-1
abundance: .
d_gene: TRBD1
j_gene: TRBJ2-7
CDR3nt: TGCGCCAGCAGCCAGGGGACAGGGTCGGTCTACGAGCAGTACTTC
CDR3aa: CASSQGTGSVYEQYF

v_gene: TRBV6-1
abundance: .
d_gene: .
j_gene: TRBJ2-7
CDR3nt: TGTGCCAGCAGTGACTCCACCCAGTACGAGCAGTACTTC
CDR3aa: CASSDSTQYEQYF

v_gene: TRBV18
abundance: .
d_gene: .
j_gene: TRBJ2-1
CDR3nt: TGTGCCAGCTCACCCGAGTATCACAATGAGCAGTTCTTC
CDR3aa: CASSPEYHNEQFF

v_gene: TRBV29-1
abundance: .
d_gene: .
j_gene: TRBJ2-1
CDR3nt: TGCAGCGTTGTCGTTGACCTGTGGGCCTCCTACAATGAGCAGTTCTTC
CDR3aa: CSVVVDLWASYNEQFF

v_gene: TRBV2
abundance: .
d_gene: .
j_gene: TRBJ1-2
CDR3nt: TGTGCCAGCAGTCAAGAAGGGGTTGGCTATGGCTACACCTTC
CDR3aa: CASSQEGVGYGYTF

v_gene: TRBV27
abundance: .
d_gene: .
j_gene: TRBJ1-6
CDR3nt: TGTGCCAGCAGTTTATCAGGGGTTAATTCACCCCTCCACTTT
CDR3aa: CASSLSGVNSPLHF

v_gene: TRBV7-3
abundance: .
d_gene: TRBD1
j_gene: TRBJ2-5
CDR3nt: TGTGCCAGCAGCCGCTCCATGCCGGGACAGGGAAAAGAGACCCAGTACTTC
CDR3aa: CASSRSMPGQGKETQYF

v_gene: TRBV14
abundance: few
d_gene: .
j_gene: TRBJ1-6
CDR3nt: TGTGCCAGCAGCCAACTCTTGGGGCGAAATTCACCCCTCCACTTT
CDR3aa: CASSQLLGRNSPLHF

v_gene: TRBV27
abundance: once
d_gene: .
j_gene: TRBJ1-2
CDR3nt: TGTGCCAGCAGTTTGTTTGCCGGGAGTAGCGCTGGCTACACCTTC
CDR3aa: CASSLFAGSSAGYTF

v_gene: TRBV13
abundance: few
d_gene: .
j_gene: TRBJ1-1
CDR3nt: TGTGCCAGCAGCTCGACAGGTCCTGAAGCTTTCTTT
CDR3aa: CASSSTGPEAFF

v_gene: TRBV10-3
abundance: .
d_gene: TRBD2
j_gene: TRBJ2-3
CDR3nt: TGTGCCATTGGGACTAGGGAGGCAGATACGCAGTATTTT
CDR3aa: CAIGTREADTQYF

v_gene: TRBV28
abundance: .
d_gene: .
j_gene: TRBJ2-7
CDR3nt: TGTGCCAGCATTAATCAGGCTAGTGGAGGTTACGAGCAGTACTTC
CDR3aa: CASINQASGGYEQYF

v_gene: TRBV6-5
abundance: .
d_gene: .
j_gene: TRBJ1-5
CDR3nt: TGTGCCAGCAGTTACCCGAACGGCAGGGGAAGCCAGCCCCAGCATTTT
CDR3aa: CASSYPNGRGSQPQHF

v_gene: TRBV2
abundance: .
d_gene: TRBD1
j_gene: TRBJ2-7
CDR3nt: TGTGCCAGCACCCTACAGGGGGCTTACTACGAGCAGTACTTC
CDR3aa: CASTLQGAYYEQYF

v_gene: TRBV6-1
abundance: .
d_gene: .
j_gene: TRBJ2-7
CDR3nt: TGTGCCAGCAGTCTCGGACAGAGTAAGCAGTACTTC
CDR3aa: CASSLGQSKQYF

v_gene: TRBV11-2
abundance: .
d_gene: .
j_gene: TRBJ1-6
CDR3nt: TGTGCCAGCAGAAAGGAGGGTTGGAATTCACCCCTCCACTTT
CDR3aa: CASRKEGWNSPLHF

v_gene: TRBV7-6
abundance: .
d_gene: TRBD1
j_gene: TRBJ2-7
CDR3nt: TGTGCCAGCAGCCCCGGGACAGGCTCCTACGAGCAGTACTTC
CDR3aa: CASSPGTGSYEQYF

v_gene: TRBV6-1
abundance: .
d_gene: TRBD1
j_gene: TRBJ1-2
CDR3nt: TGTGCCAGCAGTGCCGGACAGGGCGCGAACTATGGCTACACCTTC
CDR3aa: CASSAGQGANYGYTF

v_gene: TRBV15
abundance: .
d_gene: TRBD1
j_gene: TRBJ1-6
CDR3nt: TGTGCCACCAGTAGGGGGCCCAATTCACCCCTCCACTTT
CDR3aa: CATSRGPNSPLHF

v_gene: TRBV10-3
abundance: .
d_gene: .
j_gene: TRBJ2-5
CDR3nt: TGTGCCATCAGTGAGTCACAAGGGTTAGGGGTCCAAGAGACCCAGTACTTC
CDR3aa: CAISESQGLGVQETQYF

v_gene: TRBV5-1
abundance: once
d_gene: TRBD2
j_gene: TRBJ2-6
CDR3nt: TGCGCCAGCAGGCCGGGAGGCTCTGGGGCCAACGTCCTGACTTTC
CDR3aa: CASRPGGSGANVLTF

v_gene: TRBV5-4
abundance: .
d_gene: .
j_gene: TRBJ1-1
CDR3nt: TGTGCCAGCAGCTTGGCCACAGGTCCGGTCACTGAAGCTTTCTTT
CDR3aa: CASSLATGPVTEAFF

v_gene: TRBV19
abundance: .
d_gene: TRBD1
j_gene: TRBJ2-5
CDR3nt: TGTGCCAGTAGTACAAGGACAGGGGAAAAGGGAGAGACCCAGTACTTC
CDR3aa: CASSTRTGEKGETQYF

v_gene: TRBV28
abundance: .
d_gene: TRBD2
j_gene: TRBJ2-7
CDR3nt: TGTGCCAGCGCGGAAGCTAGCGGGGGAAAAAAGCAGTACTTC
CDR3aa: CASAEASGGKKQYF

v_gene: TRBV7-6
abundance: .
d_gene: .
j_gene: TRBJ2-2
CDR3nt: TGTGCCAGCAGACCTCGGGAGTCCCACACCGGGGAGCTGTTTTTT
CDR3aa: CASRPRESHTGELFF

v_gene: TRBV28
abundance: .
d_gene: TRBD2
j_gene: TRBJ2-1
CDR3nt: TGTGCCAGCAGCAGACAGACGGGAGGGAGGTACAATGAGCAGTTCTTC
CDR3aa: CASSRQTGGRYNEQFF

v_gene: TRBV27
abundance: .
d_gene: .
j_gene: TRBJ1-2
CDR3nt: TGTGCCAGCAGTCGGGTCCCTAACTATGGCTACACCTTC
CDR3aa: CASSRVPNYGYTF

v_gene: TRBV6-6
abundance: .
d_gene: .
j_gene: TRBJ1-6
CDR3nt: TGTGCCAGCAGTGTACCGACAGTCTTCAATTCACCCCTCCACTTT
CDR3aa: CASSVPTVFNSPLHF